The 14 T cell receptor beta chains below come from one sample, sequenced in a study of identifying expanded T cells in peripheral blood (dated by TCRdb to the late 2010s). Library preparation was by the immunoSEQ multiplex PCR assay. This immuneACCESS table, as held by TCRdb, lists in-frame sequences with V and J called but not all clones. Of the missing ones, under half trace to an unresolved V gene in checked studies; the others have no known cause. The sample table contains about 80,000 clones; only one count was recorded for 70% to 90% of them. The ten largest clonotypes hold about 7% of the sample. The sample consisted of blood. The source is a person aged 18 to 69 in good health.

This CDR3 reads CASSDTDSGNTIYF. In DNA form, the CDR3 reads TGCGCCAGCAGTGATACGGACTCTGGAAACACCATATATTTT. V is TRBV10-1 and J is TRBJ1-3; D not certain. Germline V gene lookup returns CDR1 WNHNN and CDR2 SYGVQD (reference sequence). The CDR3 loop spans 14 amino acids. Trimming stripped 3 bases from V and 0 bases from J, with 6 bases between.

The genes are TRBV21-1 and TRBJ1-6. TRBV21-1 represents a pseudogene. This CDR3 contains 15 residues. The CDR3 is CASSNRPAGGSPLHF. CDR3 nucleotide sequence: TGTGCCAGCAGCAACAGGCCGGCCGGGGGTTCACCCCTCCACTTT.

V is TRBV2 and J is TRBJ1-3; D gene ambiguous. This CDR3 comprises 12 residues. Germline CDR1 reads SNHLY; CDR2 reads FYNNEI. V dropped 5 bases and J dropped 2 bases, with 4 bases sitting between them. CDR3 coding DNA: TGTGCCAGCAGTCTCGCTGGAAACACCATATATTTT. Its protein product is CASSLAGNTIYF. The full variable domain, its missing parts supplied by reference TRBV2 and TRBJ1-3, is EPEVTQTPSHQVTQMGQEVILRCVPISNHLYFYWYRQILGQKVEFLVSFYNNEISEKSEIFDDQFSVERPDGSNFTLKIRSTKLEDSAMYFCASSLAGNTIYFGEGSWLTVV.

The chain employs TRBV5-1 and TRBJ2-5; 9 nucleotides match TRBD1. This CDR3 comprises 14 residues. Germline V lookup: CDR1 SGHRS, CDR2 YFSETQ. Trimming at V came to 4 bases and at J to 2 bases, leaving 3 bases not matched to a gene. CDR3 residues: CASSLGQGQETQYF. CDR3 bases: TGCGCCAGCAGCCTCGGACAGGGGCAAGAGACCCAGTACTTC.

The rearrangement links TRBV19 to TRBJ1-1, with 9 nucleotides matching TRBD1. The CDR3 runs 14 residues. J gave up 5 bases and V 1 base, and 2 bases lay outside the gene matches. Germline-derived CDR1 and CDR2 are LNHDA and SQIVND (reference sequence). CDR3 DNA: TGTGCCAGTAGTATAGGGGGGACAGGGACTGAAGCTTTCTTT. Encoded protein: CASSIGGTGTEAFF.

The chain uses TRBV10-3 and TRBJ2-7; the D gene is possibly TRBD2 (6 bases). Germline V gene data show CDR1 as ENHRY and CDR2 as SYGVKD. The length of the CDR3 is 14 residues. The ends were cut back, 8 bases at V and 0 bases at J, with 14 bases in the middle. The CDR3 sequence: CAIGEAGLSYEQYF. CDR3 DNA: TGTGCCATCGGGGAAGCGGGCCTCTCCTACGAGCAGTACTTC.

The rearrangement uses TRBV11-2 and TRBJ1-2; perhaps TRBD1 as D (6 bases). CDR3 length: 14 residues. V was cut by 0 bases and J by 2 bases, with 7 bases left in between. CDR1 and CDR2 from the germline V gene are SGHAT and FQNNGV. In DNA form, the CDR3 reads TGTGCCAGCAGCTTAGACCAGGGGAACTATGGCTACACCTTC. As protein: CASSLDQGNYGYTF.

The chain employs TRBV7-6 and TRBJ2-1; D is possibly TRBD2 (6 bases). CDR3 length: 16 residues. V lost 2 bases and J lost 6, with 17 bases in between. Germline V gives CDR1 SGHVS, CDR2 FNYEAQ. The CDR3 is CASSLSSGSGINEQFF. In DNA form, the CDR3 reads TGTGCCAGCAGCTTATCCTCCGGGAGCGGCATCAATGAGCAGTTCTTC.

The chain has TRBV27 and TRBJ2-7; 14 bases match TRBD2. Unmatched junction bases numbered 23, after V lost 6 bases and J lost 7 bases. This CDR3 has 20 residues. The germline CDR1 and CDR2 sequences are MNHEY and SMNVEV (reference sequence). CDR3 DNA sequence: TGTGCCAGCAGGGCACACACGGGACTAGCGGGAGCCCAAGGGGTGCGAGAGCAGTACTTC. It specifies CASRAHTGLAGAQGVREQYF.

The gene calls are TRBV6-6 and TRBJ2-3; 10 bases fit TRBD2. Germline trimming cut 7 bases from V and 4 bases from J; bases unmatched to any gene: 11. The germline V gene encodes CDR1 MNHNY and CDR2 SVGAGI (reference sequence). The CDR3 is 16 residues long. The CDR3 loop is CASTAQSGRAPDTQYF. The DNA of the CDR3 is TGTGCCAGCACCGCCCAGAGCGGGAGGGCCCCAGATACGCAGTATTTT.

This rearrangement joins TRBV19 to TRBJ1-5, with D unclear. CDR1 is LNHDA, CDR2 SQIVND, per germline (reference sequence). The CDR3 covers 14 residues. The ends were cut back, 4 bases at V and 3 bases at J, with 10 bases in the middle. In DNA form, the CDR3 reads TGTGCCAGTAGTAGACCGGGTTCCAATCAGCCCCAGCATTTT. Its protein product is CASSRPGSNQPQHF.

J is TRBJ1-2 and V is TRBV7-2; a weak D match, TRBD1 (5 bases). V lost 5 bases, J lost 7 bases, and 14 bases lay in between. The germline V gene has CDR1 SGHTA and CDR2 FQGNSA. There are 13 residues in the CDR3. DNA for the CDR3: TGTGCCAGCAGCCCGGGGCAAGGACTTGGCTACACCTTC. Its translation: CASSPGQGLGYTF.

The chain is built from TRBV5-1 and TRBJ1-1, with 7 bases identical to TRBD1. Per the germline V gene, CDR1 is SGHRS and CDR2 is YFSETQ. This CDR3 spans 13 amino acids. V shed 5 bases, J shed 5 bases, and the junction held 6 bases outside the gene matches. The CDR3 sequence is CASRDRWITEAFF. As DNA, the CDR3 is TGCGCCAGCAGGGACAGGTGGATAACTGAAGCTTTCTTT.

The genes are TRBV29-1 and TRBJ1-1; 7 positions match TRBD1. This CDR3 has 14 residues. The V segment lost 4 bases and the J segment 2 bases; nucleotides outside the gene matches: 7. Germline assignment: CDR1 SQVTM and CDR2 ANQGSEA. The CDR3 is CSVGRDRPNTEAFF. The CDR3 DNA reads as TGCAGCGTTGGAAGGGACAGACCTAACACTGAAGCTTTCTTT.